The rows below give T cell receptor beta chains drawn from one sample of a study of radiotherapy plus CTLA-4 blockade in lung cancer. Measured with immunoSEQ multiplex PCR; TCRdb has only the in-frame clones, and not every one. The sample records some 34,000 clones, around 70% being singletons. The specimen comprised peripheral blood, sampled from a patient treated with radiotherapy plus ipilimumab. Receptors originate from a human donor with non-small cell lung cancer who had stable disease on radiotherapy plus ipilimumab. CDR3s include the opening cysteine and the closing phenylalanine or tryptophan. The order of the fields is J gene, V gene, D gene, clone size, CDR3 DNA, CDR3 protein. The D gene is left open where the match is weak. Clone sizes are given selectively: once, few, many, or a class where the clone is expanded.

TRBJ1-2 | TRBV7-8 | . | few | TGTGCCAGCAGCTTTAACGGTCGGTCAAAAGCTAACTATGGCTACACCTTC | CASSFNGRSKANYGYTF
TRBJ2-3 | TRBV15 | TRBD2 | . | TGTGCCACCAGACTTGGGGGAGCGGGGGGGGATACGCAGTATTTT | CATRLGGAGGDTQYF
TRBJ2-2 | TRBV10-3 | . | . | TGTGCCATCAGGGAACCTTCAGTAAGGGACACAATGACCGGGGAGCTGTTTTTT | CAIREPSVRDTMTGELFF
TRBJ2-6 | TRBV30 | . | . | TGTGCCTGGAGTGTACTTCGGCAGGGTGGCTCTGGGGCCAACGTCCTGACTTTC | CAWSVLRQGGSGANVLTF
TRBJ2-7 | TRBV6-5 | . | . | TGTGCCAGCAAGGACAGAGATTACGAGCAGTACTTC | CASKDRDYEQYF
TRBJ1-4 | TRBV5-1 | . | . | TGCGCCAGCAGCTTGGCTCCCGGGGGAGAAAAACTGTTTTTT | CASSLAPGGEKLFF
TRBJ2-1 | TRBV7-6 | TRBD1 | . | TGTGCCAGCAGCCCGGGGACAGATAACAATGAGCAGTTCTTC | CASSPGTDNNEQFF
TRBJ2-3 | TRBV2 | TRBD2 | few | TGTGCCAGGCGGGGGGAAAACACAGATACGCAGTATTTT | CARRGENTDTQYF
TRBJ1-2 | TRBV7-2 | TRBD1 | . | TGTGCCAGCAGCCACGGACAGGGGGCGGGGGGCTACACCTTC | CASSHGQGAGGYTF
TRBJ2-4 | TRBV5-6 | . | . | TGTGCCAGCAGCTTGGGAACAGGGGACTCAAAAAACATTCAGTACTTC | CASSLGTGDSKNIQYF
TRBJ2-7 | TRBV7-6 | TRBD1 | . | TGTGCCAGCAGCATCCGGACAGGGGGGAACGAGCAGTACTTC | CASSIRTGGNEQYF
TRBJ2-7 | TRBV5-1 | TRBD1 | . | TGCGCCAGCAGAACCGGGACAGGCACCTACGAGCAGTACTTC | CASRTGTGTYEQYF
TRBJ1-2 | TRBV6-5 | . | once | TGTGCCAGCAGGACCGACAGCTATGTAGGCTACACCTTC | CASRTDSYVGYTF
TRBJ1-3 | TRBV29-1 | . | . | TGCAGCGTTGAGAGCGGTAACACCATATATTTT | CSVESGNTIYF
TRBJ1-2 | TRBV5-1 | TRBD1 | . | TGCGCCAGCAGCCCGCGGACAGGGGGAGCGGGCTACACCTTC | CASSPRTGGAGYTF
TRBJ2-7 | TRBV2 | TRBD1 | few | TGTGCCAGCAGCGCGGGACAGGGCCTTTCTATGGGAATCTACGAGCAGTACTTC | CASSAGQGLSMGIYEQYF
TRBJ1-3 | TRBV5-1 | TRBD1 | . | TGCGCCAGCAGCCCTATGACAGGGACTGGAAACACCATATATTTT | CASSPMTGTGNTIYF
TRBJ1-2 | TRBV5-4 | . | . | TGTGCCAGCAGCTTGCAACAGGGTAAAGGGGGTTATGGCTACACCTTC | CASSLQQGKGGYGYTF
TRBJ1-2 | TRBV4-2 | . | . | TGTGCCAGCAGCGCCCAGGGTCAAGGGGATGGCTACACCTTC | CASSAQGQGDGYTF
TRBJ2-3 | TRBV7-9 | TRBD2 | medium-sized | TGTGCCAGCAGCTTATCGGGGGGGCGGTTTGCCGATACGCAGTATTTT | CASSLSGGRFADTQYF
TRBJ1-5 | TRBV2 | . | . | TGTGCCAGCAGTAGGTCAAGGGGTGTTCAGCCCCAGCATTTT | CASSRSRGVQPQHF
TRBJ1-2 | TRBV4-1 | TRBD1 | . | TGCGCCAGCAGCCAAAGGGACAGGCGACTCGATGGCTACACCTTC | CASSQRDRRLDGYTF
TRBJ2-2 | TRBV19 | TRBD1 | few | TGTGCCAGTAGGGACAGGGGGGACACCGGGGAGCTGTTTTTT | CASRDRGDTGELFF